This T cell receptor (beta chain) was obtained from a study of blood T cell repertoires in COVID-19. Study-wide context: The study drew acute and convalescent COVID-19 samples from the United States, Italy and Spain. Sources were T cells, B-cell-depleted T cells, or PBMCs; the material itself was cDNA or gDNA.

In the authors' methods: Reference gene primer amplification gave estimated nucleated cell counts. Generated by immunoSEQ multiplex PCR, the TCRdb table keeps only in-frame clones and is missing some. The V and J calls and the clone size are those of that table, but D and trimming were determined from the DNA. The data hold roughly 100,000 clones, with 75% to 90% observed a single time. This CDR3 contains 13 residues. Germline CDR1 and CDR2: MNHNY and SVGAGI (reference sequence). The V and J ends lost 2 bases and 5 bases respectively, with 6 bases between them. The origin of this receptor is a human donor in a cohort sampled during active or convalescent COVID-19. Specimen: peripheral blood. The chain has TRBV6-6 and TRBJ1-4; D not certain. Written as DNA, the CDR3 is TGTGCCAGCAGTTACGCGTTCAATGAAAAACTGTTTTTT. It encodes CASSYAFNEKLFF.